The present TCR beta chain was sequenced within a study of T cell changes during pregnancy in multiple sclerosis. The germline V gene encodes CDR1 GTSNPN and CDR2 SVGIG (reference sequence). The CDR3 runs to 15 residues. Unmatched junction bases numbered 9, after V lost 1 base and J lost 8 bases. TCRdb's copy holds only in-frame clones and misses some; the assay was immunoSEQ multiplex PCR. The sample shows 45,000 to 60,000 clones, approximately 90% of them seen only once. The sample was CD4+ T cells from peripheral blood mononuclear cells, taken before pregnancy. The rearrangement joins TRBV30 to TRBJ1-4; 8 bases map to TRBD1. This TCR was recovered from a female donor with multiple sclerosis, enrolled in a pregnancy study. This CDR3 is CAWSGGGQGFEKLFF. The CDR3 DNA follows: TGTGCCTGGAGTGGGGGCGGACAGGGTTTCGAAAAACTGTTTTTT.